One TCR beta chain is described in this entry. Its antigen is currently unknown. Germline V gene lookup returns CDR1 SQVTM and CDR2 ANQGSEA. J lost 6 bases, V lost 6 bases, and 4 bases had no gene match. This CDR3 comprises 12 residues. The data were taken from a study of T cell responses to AZD1222 COVID-19 vaccine. On the study more broadly: Analysis merged second doses at about 4 or about 12 weeks. Points from the study as a whole: Seropositive status at baseline applied to only five to seven AZD1222 recipients. Repertoire collection took place solely once the T cell response had peaked. In a largely white British group with more females than males, clonal diversity was possibly underestimated.

Measured with immunoSEQ multiplex PCR; TCRdb has only the in-frame clones, and not every one. The profile shows around 110,000 clones, just under 95% of them singletons. The origin of this receptor is an adult in good health. The chain carries TRBV29-1 and TRBJ1-5; 8 bases map to TRBD1. This specimen consisted of peripheral blood, obtained on day 0 of AZD1222 vaccination. CDR3 DNA sequence: TGCAGCGTAGGACAGGGCTCTCAGCCCCAGCATTTT. Protein: CSVGQGSQPQHF.